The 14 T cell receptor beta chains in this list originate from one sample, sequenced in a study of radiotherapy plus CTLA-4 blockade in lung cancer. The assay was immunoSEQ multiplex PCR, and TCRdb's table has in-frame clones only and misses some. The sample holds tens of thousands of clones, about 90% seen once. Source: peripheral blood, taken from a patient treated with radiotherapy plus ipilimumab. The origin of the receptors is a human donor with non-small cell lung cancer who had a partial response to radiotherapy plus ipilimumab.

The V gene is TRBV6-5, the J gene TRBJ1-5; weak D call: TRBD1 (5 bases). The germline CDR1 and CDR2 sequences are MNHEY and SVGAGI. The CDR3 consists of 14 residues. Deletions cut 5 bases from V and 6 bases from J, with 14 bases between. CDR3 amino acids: CASSPRVLAQPQHF. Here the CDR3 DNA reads TGTGCCAGCAGTCCCAGGGTTTTGGCTCAGCCCCAGCATTTT.

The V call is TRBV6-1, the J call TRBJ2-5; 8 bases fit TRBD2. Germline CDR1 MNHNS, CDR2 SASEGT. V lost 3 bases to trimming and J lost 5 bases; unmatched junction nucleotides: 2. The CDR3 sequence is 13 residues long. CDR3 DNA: TGTGCCAGCAGTGAGAGCGGGAGCGAGACCCAGTACTTC. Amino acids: CASSESGSETQYF.

The CDR3 nucleotides read TGTGCCAGCAGCGCGGACAGATTCTACGAGCAGTACTTC. This gives the protein CASSADRFYEQYF. This sequence joins TRBV11-2 and TRBJ2-7; the D gene is possibly TRBD1 (6 bases). CDR1 and CDR2 (germline): SGHAT, FQNNGV. Trimming took off 5 bases at V and 3 bases at J, with 11 bases between the two ends. The CDR3 extends over 13 amino acids.

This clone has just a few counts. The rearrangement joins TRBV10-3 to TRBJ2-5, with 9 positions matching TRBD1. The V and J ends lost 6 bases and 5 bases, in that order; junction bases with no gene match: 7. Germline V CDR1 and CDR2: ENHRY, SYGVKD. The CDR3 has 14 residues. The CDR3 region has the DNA TGTGCCATCAGGCCGGGACAGGGTGGCGAGACCCAGTACTTC. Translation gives CAIRPGQGGETQYF.

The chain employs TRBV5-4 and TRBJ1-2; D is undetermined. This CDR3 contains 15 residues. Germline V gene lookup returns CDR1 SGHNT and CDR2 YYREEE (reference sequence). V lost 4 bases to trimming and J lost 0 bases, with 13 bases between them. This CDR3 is CASSPELTSNYGYTF. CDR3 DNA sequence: TGTGCCAGCAGCCCGGAGTTGACTTCTAACTATGGCTACACCTTC.

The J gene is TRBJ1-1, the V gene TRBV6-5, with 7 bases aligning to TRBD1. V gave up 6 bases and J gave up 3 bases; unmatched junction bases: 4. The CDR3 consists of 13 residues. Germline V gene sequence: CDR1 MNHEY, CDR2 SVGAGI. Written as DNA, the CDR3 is TGTGCCAGCAGATATGGGACAGACACTGAAGCTTTCTTT. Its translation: CASRYGTDTEAFF.

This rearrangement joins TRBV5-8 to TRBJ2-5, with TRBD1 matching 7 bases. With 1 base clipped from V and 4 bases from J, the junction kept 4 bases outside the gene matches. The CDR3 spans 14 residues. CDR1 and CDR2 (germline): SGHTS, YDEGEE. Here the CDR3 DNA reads TGTGCCAGCAGCTTGCGACAGGGCCTAGAGACCCAGTACTTC. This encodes CASSLRQGLETQYF. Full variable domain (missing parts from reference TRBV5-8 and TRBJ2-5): EAGVTQSPTHLIKTRGQQATLRCSPISGHTSVYWYQQALGLGLQFLLWYDEGEERNRGNFPPRFSGRQFPNYSSELNVNALELEDSALYLCASSLRQGLETQYFGPGTRLLVL.

CDR3 loop: CACLMPPGGSMYNEQFF. CDR3 in DNA: TGTGCCTGTCTCATGCCACCGGGCGGGAGTATGTACAATGAGCAGTTCTTC. V usage is TRBV30 and J usage is TRBJ2-1; 7 bases align to TRBD2. Germline V gene lookup returns CDR1 GTSNPN and CDR2 SVGIG (reference sequence). The CDR3 sequence is 17 residues long. Trimming took 6 bases from V and 4 from J; bases not matched to a gene: 18.

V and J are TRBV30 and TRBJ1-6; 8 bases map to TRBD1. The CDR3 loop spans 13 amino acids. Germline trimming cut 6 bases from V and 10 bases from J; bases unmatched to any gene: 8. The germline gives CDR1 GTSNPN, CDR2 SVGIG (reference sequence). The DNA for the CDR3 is TGTGCCTGTCCCAAGACAGGGGCCTCACCCCTCCACTTT. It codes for CACPKTGASPLHF.

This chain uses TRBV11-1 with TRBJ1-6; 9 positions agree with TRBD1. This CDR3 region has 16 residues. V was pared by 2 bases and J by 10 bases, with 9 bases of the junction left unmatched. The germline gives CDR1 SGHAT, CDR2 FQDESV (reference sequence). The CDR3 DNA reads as TGTGCCAGCAGCTTACGAACCGGGACAGGGCCCTCACCCCTCCACTTT. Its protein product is CASSLRTGTGPSPLHF.

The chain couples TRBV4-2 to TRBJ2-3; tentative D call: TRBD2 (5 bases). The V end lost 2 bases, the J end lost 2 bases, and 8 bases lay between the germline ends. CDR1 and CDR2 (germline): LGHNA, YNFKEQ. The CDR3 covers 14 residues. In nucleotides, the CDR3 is TGTGCCAGCAGCCAAACGGACTTCACAGATACGCAGTATTTT. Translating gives CASSQTDFTDTQYF.

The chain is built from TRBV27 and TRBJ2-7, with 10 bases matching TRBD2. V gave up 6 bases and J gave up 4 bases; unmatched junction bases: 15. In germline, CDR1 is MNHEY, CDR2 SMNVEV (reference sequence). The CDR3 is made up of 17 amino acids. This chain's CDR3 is CASSIGVLTSGQYEQYF. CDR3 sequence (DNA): TGTGCCAGCAGCATTGGTGTTTTGACTAGCGGGCAGTACGAGCAGTACTTC.

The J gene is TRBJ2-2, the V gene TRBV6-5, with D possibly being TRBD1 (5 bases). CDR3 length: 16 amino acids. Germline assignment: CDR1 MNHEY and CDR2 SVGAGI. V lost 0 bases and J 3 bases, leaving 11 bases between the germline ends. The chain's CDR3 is CASSYSSRVDTGELFF. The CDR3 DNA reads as TGTGCCAGCAGTTACTCTTCCAGGGTGGACACCGGGGAGCTGTTTTTT.

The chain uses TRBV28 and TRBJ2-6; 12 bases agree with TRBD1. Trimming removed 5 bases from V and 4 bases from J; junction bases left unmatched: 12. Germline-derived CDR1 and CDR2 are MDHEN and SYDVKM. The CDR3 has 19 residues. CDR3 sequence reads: CASSVPPGQGARGANVLTF. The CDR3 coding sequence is TGTGCCAGCAGTGTTCCACCGGGACAGGGGGCGCGAGGGGCCAACGTCCTGACTTTC.